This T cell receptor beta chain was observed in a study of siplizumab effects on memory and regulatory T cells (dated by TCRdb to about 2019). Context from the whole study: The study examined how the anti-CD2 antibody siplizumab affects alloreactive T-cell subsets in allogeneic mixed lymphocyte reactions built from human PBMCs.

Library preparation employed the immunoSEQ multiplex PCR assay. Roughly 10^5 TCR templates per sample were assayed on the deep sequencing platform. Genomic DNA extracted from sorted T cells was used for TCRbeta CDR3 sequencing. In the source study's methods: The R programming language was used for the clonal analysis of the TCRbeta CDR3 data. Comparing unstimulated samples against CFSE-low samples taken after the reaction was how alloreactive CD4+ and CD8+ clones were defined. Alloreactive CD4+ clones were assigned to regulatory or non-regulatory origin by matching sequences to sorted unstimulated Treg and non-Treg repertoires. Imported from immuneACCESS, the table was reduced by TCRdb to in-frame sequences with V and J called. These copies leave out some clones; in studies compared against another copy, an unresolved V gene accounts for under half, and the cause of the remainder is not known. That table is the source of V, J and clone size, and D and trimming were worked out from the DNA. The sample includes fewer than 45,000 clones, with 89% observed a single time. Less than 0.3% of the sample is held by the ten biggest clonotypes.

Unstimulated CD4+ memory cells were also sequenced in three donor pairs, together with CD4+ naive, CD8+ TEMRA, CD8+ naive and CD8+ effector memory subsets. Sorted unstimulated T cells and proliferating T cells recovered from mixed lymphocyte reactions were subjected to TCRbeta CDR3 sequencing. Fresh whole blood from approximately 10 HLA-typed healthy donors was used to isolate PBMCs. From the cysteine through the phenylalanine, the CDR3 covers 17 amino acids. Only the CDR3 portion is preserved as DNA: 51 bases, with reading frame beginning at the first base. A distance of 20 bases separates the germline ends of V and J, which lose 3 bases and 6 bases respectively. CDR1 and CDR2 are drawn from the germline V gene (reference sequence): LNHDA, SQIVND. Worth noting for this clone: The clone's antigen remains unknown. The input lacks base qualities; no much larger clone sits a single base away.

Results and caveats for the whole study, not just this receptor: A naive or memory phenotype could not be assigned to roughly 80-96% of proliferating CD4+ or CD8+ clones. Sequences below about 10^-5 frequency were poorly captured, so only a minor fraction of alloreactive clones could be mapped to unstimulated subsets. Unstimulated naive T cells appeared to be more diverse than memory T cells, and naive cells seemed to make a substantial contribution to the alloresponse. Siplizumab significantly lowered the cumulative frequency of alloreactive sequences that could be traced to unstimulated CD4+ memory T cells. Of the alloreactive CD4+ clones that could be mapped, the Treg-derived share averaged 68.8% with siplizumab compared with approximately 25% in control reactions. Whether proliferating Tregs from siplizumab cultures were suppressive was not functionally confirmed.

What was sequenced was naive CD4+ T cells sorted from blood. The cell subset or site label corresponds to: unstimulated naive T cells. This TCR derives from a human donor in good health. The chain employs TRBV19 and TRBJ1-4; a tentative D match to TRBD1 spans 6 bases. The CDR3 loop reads CASSISRKGGFHEKLFF. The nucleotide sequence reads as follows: TGTGCCAGTAGTATCTCCAGAAAGGGGGGTTTTCATGAAAAACTGTTTTTT.